This TCR beta chain was profiled in a study of T-cell memory formation after mild COVID-19. Study context: TCR clusters mostly belonged to single donors.

UMIs and sample barcodes were carried by the TCR alpha and TCR beta cDNA libraries that 5'RACE produced using constant-segment primers. A single record per CDR3 protein comes from TCRdb applying MiXCR to the 5' RACE reads. The sample records about 320,000 distinct CDR3 sequences, 14% being singletons. Overall study results and limits: Clones shrinking from day 15 to 85 showed even CD4/CD8 mixes; later expanders tilted CD4+. Cross-reactive memory apparently joined, as some responding clones appeared in pre-infection memory.

This clonotype occurred a few times. As yet, its antigen is unknown. Per the germline V gene, CDR1 is SGHVS and CDR2 is FNYEAQ. The CDR3 is 14 amino acids. V was clipped by 7 bases and J by 6 bases; unmatched bases: 9. The sequence was obtained from a man aged 18 to 29 who had mild COVID-19 (a few samples of this study predate the infection). Cell type and time point are not known. The specimen was PBMCs or a T cell subset sorted from them (not recorded which). The rearrangement uses TRBV7-6 and TRBJ2-1, with TRBD2 identical over 7 bases. The CDR3 loop is CASTTPGLVNEQFF. CDR3 in DNA: TGTGCCAGCACCACCCCCGGACTAGTCAATGAGCAGTTCTTC.